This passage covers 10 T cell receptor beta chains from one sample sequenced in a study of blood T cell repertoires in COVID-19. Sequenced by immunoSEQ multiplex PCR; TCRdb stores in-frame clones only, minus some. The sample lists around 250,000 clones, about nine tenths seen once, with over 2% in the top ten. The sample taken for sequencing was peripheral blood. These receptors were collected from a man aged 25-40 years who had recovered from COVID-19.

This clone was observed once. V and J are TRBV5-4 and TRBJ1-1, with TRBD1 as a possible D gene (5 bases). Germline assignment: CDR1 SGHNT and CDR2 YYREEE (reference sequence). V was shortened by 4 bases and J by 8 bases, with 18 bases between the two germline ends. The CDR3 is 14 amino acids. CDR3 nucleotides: TGTGCCAGCAGCGTTCAAAGGGGCCCGTTGGAAGCTTTCTTT. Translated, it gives CASSVQRGPLEAFF. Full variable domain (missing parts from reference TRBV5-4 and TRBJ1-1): ETGVTQSPTHLIKTRGQQVTLRCSSQSGHNTVSWYQQALGQGPQFIFQYYREEENGRGNFPPRFSGLQFPNYSSELNVNALELDDSALYLCASSVQRGPLEAFFGQGTRLTVV.

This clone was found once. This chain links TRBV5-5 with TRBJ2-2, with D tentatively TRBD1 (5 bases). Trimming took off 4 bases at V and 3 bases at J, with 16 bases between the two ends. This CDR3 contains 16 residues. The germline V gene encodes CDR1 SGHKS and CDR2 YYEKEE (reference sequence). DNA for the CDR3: TGTGCCAGCAGCCTCCACCTCGGCAGGGACACCGGGGAGCTGTTTTTT. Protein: CASSLHLGRDTGELFF.

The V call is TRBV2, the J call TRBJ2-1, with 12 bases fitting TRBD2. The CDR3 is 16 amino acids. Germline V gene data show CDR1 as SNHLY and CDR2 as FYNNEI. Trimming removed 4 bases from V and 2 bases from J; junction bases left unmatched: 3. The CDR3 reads CASSVRTSGTYNEQFF. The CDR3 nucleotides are TGTGCCAGCAGTGTTCGGACTAGCGGGACCTACAATGAGCAGTTCTTC.

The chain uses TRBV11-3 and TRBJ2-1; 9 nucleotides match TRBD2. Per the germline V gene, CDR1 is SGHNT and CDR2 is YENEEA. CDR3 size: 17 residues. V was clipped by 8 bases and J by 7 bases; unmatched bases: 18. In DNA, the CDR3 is TGTGCCAGCGGTCCCAGTCCCGGGCGGGGGGGGTTGAATGAGCAGTTCTTC. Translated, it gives CASGPSPGRGGLNEQFF.

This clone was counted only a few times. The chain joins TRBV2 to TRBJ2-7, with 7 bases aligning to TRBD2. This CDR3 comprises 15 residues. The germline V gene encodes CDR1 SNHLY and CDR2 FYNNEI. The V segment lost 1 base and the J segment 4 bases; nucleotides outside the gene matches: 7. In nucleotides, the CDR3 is TGTGCCAGCAGTGAAGGCACTAGCGTTACTTACGAGCAGTACTTC. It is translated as CASSEGTSVTYEQYF.

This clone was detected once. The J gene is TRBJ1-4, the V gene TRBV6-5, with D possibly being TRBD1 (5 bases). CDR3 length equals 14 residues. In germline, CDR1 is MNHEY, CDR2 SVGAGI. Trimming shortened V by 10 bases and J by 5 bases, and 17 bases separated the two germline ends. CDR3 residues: CATKEGRYNEKLFF. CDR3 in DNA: TGTGCCACCAAGGAGGGACGGTACAATGAAAAACTGTTTTTT.

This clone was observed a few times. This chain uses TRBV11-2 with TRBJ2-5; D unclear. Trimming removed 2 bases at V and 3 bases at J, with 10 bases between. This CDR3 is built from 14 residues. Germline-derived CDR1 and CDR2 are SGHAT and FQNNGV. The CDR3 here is CASSLSLQEETQYF. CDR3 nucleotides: TGTGCCAGCAGCTTATCACTCCAAGAAGAGACCCAGTACTTC. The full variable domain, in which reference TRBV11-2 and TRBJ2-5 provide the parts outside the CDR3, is EAGVAQSPRYKIIEKRQSVAFWCNPISGHATLYWYQQILGQGPKLLIQFQNNGVVDDSQLPKDRFSAERLKGVDSTLKIQPAKLEDSAVYLCASSLSLQEETQYFGPGTRLLVL.

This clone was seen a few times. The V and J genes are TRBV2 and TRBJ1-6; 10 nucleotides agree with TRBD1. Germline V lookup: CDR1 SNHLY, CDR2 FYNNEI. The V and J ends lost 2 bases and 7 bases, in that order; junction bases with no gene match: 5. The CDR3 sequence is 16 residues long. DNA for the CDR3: TGTGCCAGCAGTGAAAGACAGGGGGCGGCCAATTCACCCCTCCACTTT. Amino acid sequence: CASSERQGAANSPLHF. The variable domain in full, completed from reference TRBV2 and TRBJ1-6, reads EPEVTQTPSHQVTQMGQEVILRCVPISNHLYFYWYRQILGQKVEFLVSFYNNEISEKSEIFDDQFSVERPDGSNFTLKIRSTKLEDSAMYFCASSERQGAANSPLHFGNGTRLTVT.

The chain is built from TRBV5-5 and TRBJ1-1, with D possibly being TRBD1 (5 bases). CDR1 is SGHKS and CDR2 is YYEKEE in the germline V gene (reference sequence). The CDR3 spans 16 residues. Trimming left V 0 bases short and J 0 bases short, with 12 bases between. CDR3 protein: CASSLAAGLMNTEAFF. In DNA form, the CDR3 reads TGTGCCAGCAGCTTGGCGGCAGGGCTCATGAACACTGAAGCTTTCTTT.

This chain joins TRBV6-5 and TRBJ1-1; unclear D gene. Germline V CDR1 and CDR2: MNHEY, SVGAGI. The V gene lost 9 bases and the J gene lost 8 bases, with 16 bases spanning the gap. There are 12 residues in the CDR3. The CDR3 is CASDRREGEAFF. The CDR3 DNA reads TGTGCCAGTGACCGGAGGGAAGGGGAAGCTTTCTTT.